One sample yielded the 29 T cell receptor beta chains listed below, sequenced in a study of T cells of healthy individuals. MiXCR, run by TCRdb on the 5' RACE reads, gives a single entry per CDR3 protein. This sample has approximately 100,000 distinct CDR3 sequences, with approximately 16% found just once. All receptors derive from a human donor in good health.

Many counts were recorded for this clonotype. This chain uses TRBV20-1 with TRBJ1-6, with 7 bases fitting TRBD1. The CDR3 is made up of 14 amino acids. Looked up from germline, CDR1 is DFQATT and CDR2 is SNEGSKA (reference sequence). The J segment lost 9 bases and the V segment lost 3 bases, leaving 8 bases of the junction unmatched. The DNA of the CDR3 is TGCAGTGCTAGTCAGGGGGGCGAAAGTTCACCCCTCCACTTT. Its translation: CSASQGGESSPLHF.

Here the CDR3 reads CASRNHGGRETQYF. The DNA for the CDR3 is TGTGCCAGCAGAAATCATGGGGGAAGAGAGACCCAGTACTTC. The chain employs TRBV6-6 and TRBJ2-5, with D possibly called TRBD1 or TRBD2 (5 bases each). Germline lookup yields CDR1 MNHNY and CDR2 SVGAGI (reference sequence). This CDR3 is built from 14 residues. V was cut by 6 bases and J by 4 bases, with 15 bases left in between.

J is TRBJ2-3 and V is TRBV7-2; tentatively, D is TRBD1 (5 bases). From germline, CDR1 is SGHTA and CDR2 FQGNSA. Between the trimmed V and J ends, which lost 0 bases and 3 bases, there was a span of 13 bases. This CDR3 is 16 amino acids long. CDR3 protein: CASSLAMGRATDTQYF. CDR3 DNA: TGTGCCAGCAGCTTAGCAATGGGCAGGGCGACAGATACGCAGTATTTT.

The chain links TRBV4-1 to TRBJ1-3, with D perhaps TRBD1 (5 bases). Deletions cut 0 bases from V and 3 bases from J, with 12 bases between. CDR3 length: 16 amino acids. CDR1 and CDR2 from the germline V gene are MGHRA and YSYEKL. This CDR3 reads CASSQDDGGIGNTIYF. The CDR3, as DNA: TGCGCCAGCAGCCAAGATGATGGGGGAATTGGAAACACCATATATTTT.

This clonotype was detected a few times. The J gene is TRBJ2-3, the V gene TRBV5-1; no reliable D call. The V gene lost 1 base and the J gene lost 2 bases, with 8 bases spanning the gap. The CDR3 length is 14 residues. Per the germline V gene, CDR1 is SGHRS and CDR2 is YFSETQ. The CDR3 sequence: CASSLRDLTDTQYF. The CDR3 nucleotides read TGCGCCAGCAGCTTGAGAGACCTCACAGATACGCAGTATTTT. The full variable domain, in which reference TRBV5-1 and TRBJ2-3 provide the parts outside the CDR3, is KAGVTQTPRYLIKTRGQQVTLSCSPISGHRSVSWYQQTPGQGLQFLFEYFSETQRNKGNFPGRFSGRQFSNSRSEMNVSTLELGDSALYLCASSLRDLTDTQYFGPGTRLTVL.

This clonotype turned up a few times. This chain connects TRBV4-2 to TRBJ1-5; D is uncertain. The germline V gene encodes CDR1 LGHNA and CDR2 YNFKEQ. V lost 0 bases and J lost 0, with 6 bases in between. This CDR3 comprises 15 residues. The CDR3 nucleotides are TGTGCCAGCAGCCAAGATCGGTATAGCAATCAGCCCCAGCATTTT. Translation: CASSQDRYSNQPQHF.

This clonotype was observed a handful of times. J is TRBJ2-2 and V is TRBV7-2; 9 nucleotides match TRBD1. In germline, CDR1 is SGHTA, CDR2 FQGNSA. This CDR3 has 14 amino acids. Germline trimming cut 6 bases from V and 2 bases from J; bases unmatched to any gene: 1. The chain's CDR3 is CASRDRGNTGELFF. Written as DNA, the CDR3 is TGTGCCAGCAGGGACAGGGGTAACACCGGGGAGCTGTTTTTT.

This clonotype turned up a few times. The J gene is TRBJ1-1, the V gene TRBV11-2; D is unresolved. Germline CDR1 is SGHAT and CDR2 is FQNNGV. With 1 base removed from V and 6 bases from J, the gap between germline ends came to 21 bases. The CDR3 sequence is 17 residues long. The CDR3 region is CASSLGQRAARVAEAFF. In DNA, the CDR3 is TGTGCCAGCAGCTTAGGACAAAGGGCTGCGAGGGTCGCTGAAGCTTTCTTT.

The sample holds many counts of this clonotype. The chain employs TRBV4-3 and TRBJ1-2, with 7 positions matching TRBD1. Trimming removed 0 bases from V and 6 bases from J; junction bases left unmatched: 13. Germline lookup yields CDR1 LGHNA and CDR2 YSLEER. The length of the CDR3 is 17 residues. CDR3: CASSQDPRGGGRDGYTF. CDR3 DNA sequence: TGCGCCAGCAGCCAAGATCCCCGGGGAGGGGGCAGGGATGGCTACACCTTC.

The rearrangement links TRBV27 to TRBJ2-3, with a tentative D call TRBD2 (5 bases). The V end was cut by 11 bases, the J end by 0 bases, with 18 bases between. Germline V gives CDR1 MNHEY, CDR2 SMNVEV (reference sequence). The CDR3 runs 15 residues. The CDR3 here is CASSKYGKSTDTQYF. CDR3 coding DNA: TGTGCCTCGTCAAAGTACGGGAAAAGCACAGATACGCAGTATTTT.

This clonotype was recorded many times. The rearrangement joins TRBV29-1 to TRBJ2-1, with 11 bases matching TRBD2. This CDR3 comprises 17 residues. The germline V gene encodes CDR1 SQVTM and CDR2 ANQGSEA. Trimming at V came to 4 bases and at J to 1 base, leaving 9 bases not matched to a gene. The CDR3 here is CSVAGTSGTPSYNEQFF. Written as DNA, the CDR3 is TGCAGCGTTGCCGGGACTAGCGGAACTCCTTCCTACAATGAGCAGTTCTTC.

This clonotype was seen a few times. The chain uses TRBV29-1 and TRBJ2-7; 9 positions agree with TRBD1. This CDR3 spans 12 amino acids. V lost 7 bases to trimming and J lost 2 bases; unmatched junction nucleotides: 3. Germline values: CDR1 SQVTM, CDR2 ANQGSEA. CDR3 DNA sequence: TGCAGCGCACGGGACAGGGCCTACGAGCAGTACTTC. It codes for CSARDRAYEQYF.

Only one count was recorded for this clonotype. This sequence joins TRBV12-3 or TRBV12-4 and TRBJ2-4, with D unresolved. V shed 8 bases and J shed 3 bases, with 5 bases lying between them. CDR3 length equals 11 residues. CDR3 in DNA: TGTGCCAGCGGCAGCAAAAACATTCAGTACTTC. This codes for CASGSKNIQYF.

The chain couples TRBV20-1 to TRBJ2-2; no clear D gene. The V gene lost 2 bases and the J gene lost 7 bases, with 11 bases spanning the gap. CDR3 size: 13 residues. Germline V gene sequence: CDR1 DFQATT, CDR2 SNEGSKA (reference sequence). The CDR3 is CSARSTDSGELFF. The CDR3 region has the DNA TGCAGTGCTAGAAGCACGGATAGCGGGGAGCTGTTTTTT.

The rearrangement uses TRBV6-1 and TRBJ2-3, with 11 nucleotides matching TRBD2. CDR3 size: 14 residues. CDR1 and CDR2 from the germline V gene are MNHNS and SASEGT. V was clipped by 8 bases and J by 5 bases; unmatched bases: 6. The CDR3, as DNA: TGTGCCAGCGTAGTACTAGCGGGAGAAGATACGCAGTATTTT. Its translation is CASVVLAGEDTQYF.

This clonotype occurred a few times. The CDR3 bases are TGTGCCAGCAGGAGAGAGGTACACACTGAAGCTTTCTTT. Translated, it gives CASRREVHTEAFF. The chain uses TRBV6-1 and TRBJ1-1; D gene uncertain. The CDR3 length is 13 residues. The germline V gene has CDR1 MNHNS and CDR2 SASEGT. V was cut by 6 bases and J by 3 bases, with 11 bases left in between.

This chain joins TRBV12-3 or TRBV12-4 and TRBJ2-5; 11 bases match TRBD1. Germline trimming cut 4 bases from V and 9 bases from J; bases unmatched to any gene: 4. The CDR3 extends over 13 amino acids. As DNA, the CDR3 is TGTGCCAGCAGTTGGACAGGGGGCTTGCCCCAGTACTTC. This encodes CASSWTGGLPQYF.

The genes are TRBV28 and TRBJ1-5; the match to TRBD1 covers 8 bases. J was trimmed by 4 bases and V by 1 base; bases with no gene match: 3. This CDR3 has 15 amino acids. CDR1 MDHEN and CDR2 SYDVKM come from the germline V gene. CDR3 coding DNA: TGTGCCAGCAGTTTATTAACAGGGGGGAATCAGCCCCAGCATTTT. Protein product: CASSLLTGGNQPQHF.

This clonotype was counted between two and nine times. The genes are TRBV7-8 and TRBJ1-1; D is unclear. V was shortened by 4 bases and J by 1 base, with 19 bases between the two germline ends. Germline V gene data show CDR1 as SGHVS and CDR2 as FQNEAQ. The CDR3 runs to 17 residues. The CDR3 loop reads CASSSGLRGGRNTEAFF. In nucleotides, the CDR3 is TGTGCCAGCAGCTCGGGCTTACGGGGTGGTCGGAACACTGAAGCTTTCTTT. Drawing the rest from reference TRBV7-8 and TRBJ1-1, the complete variable domain is GAGVSQSPRYKVAKRGQDVALRCDPISGHVSLFWYQQALGQGPEFLTYFQNEAQLDKSGLPSDRFFAERPEGSVSTLKIQRTQQEDSAVYLCASSSGLRGGRNTEAFFGQGTRLTVV.

The table lists this clonotype with a few counts. The chain couples TRBV12-3 or TRBV12-4 to TRBJ2-5; 9 bases are shared with TRBD1. Trimming at V came to 5 bases and at J to 1 base, leaving 2 bases not matched to a gene. The CDR3 consists of 14 residues. The CDR3, as DNA: TGTGCCAGCAGTAAGGACAGGGGCCAAGAGACCCAGTACTTC. Residues: CASSKDRGQETQYF.

This clonotype was found a few times. V is TRBV5-1 and J is TRBJ2-2; D perhaps matches TRBD2 (5 bases). Germline V gene lookup returns CDR1 SGHRS and CDR2 YFSETQ. The CDR3 covers 15 residues. V lost 4 bases and J 6 bases, leaving 16 bases between the germline ends. DNA for the CDR3: TGCGCCAGCAGCACCCTGGGGATAGCGTCCGGGGAGCTGTTTTTT. As protein: CASSTLGIASGELFF.

The chain links TRBV20-1 to TRBJ1-6; TRBD1 matches at 7 bases. J lost 10 bases, V lost 6 bases, and 6 bases had no gene match. CDR3 length: 12 amino acids. Germline CDR1 reads DFQATT; CDR2 reads SNEGSKA (reference sequence). DNA of the CDR3: TGCAGTGCGCCGACAGGGCTCTCACCCCTCCACTTT. This gives the protein CSAPTGLSPLHF.

The chain uses TRBV12-3 or TRBV12-4 and TRBJ2-2; perhaps TRBD2 as D (6 bases). CDR3 length: 15 residues. V dropped 5 bases and J dropped 8 bases, with 18 bases sitting between them. The CDR3 reads CASSPLVRGRGELFF. The CDR3 bases are TGTGCCAGCAGTCCCCTGGTGCGGGGCAGGGGGGAGCTGTTTTTT.

The gene calls are TRBV11-2 and TRBJ2-2, with 9 bases lining up with TRBD1. With V trimmed by 3 bases and J by 4 bases, 6 bases remained unmatched. The CDR3 sequence is 16 residues long. The germline CDR1 and CDR2 sequences are SGHAT and FQNNGV. CDR3 residues: CASSFGTGRLTGELFF. In nucleotides, the CDR3 is TGTGCCAGCAGCTTCGGGACAGGGCGACTCACCGGGGAGCTGTTTTTT.

CDR3 DNA sequence: TGTGCCAGCAGTGTACAGAGTAACTATGGCTACACCTTC. Its translation is CASSVQSNYGYTF. This chain joins TRBV12-3 or TRBV12-4 and TRBJ1-2; D remains unclear. The CDR3 sequence is 13 residues long. The V end was cut by 5 bases, the J end by 1 base, with 8 bases between.

This clonotype has ten or more counts. The chain joins TRBV5-1 to TRBJ2-3; 10 bases map to TRBD1. The CDR3 is made up of 13 amino acids. V gave up 4 bases and J gave up 6 bases; unmatched junction bases: 2. Germline CDR1 reads SGHRS; CDR2 reads YFSETQ. CDR3 sequence: CASSTGQGDTQYF. The DNA of the CDR3 is TGCGCCAGCAGCACGGGACAGGGGGATACGCAGTATTTT.

The chain joins TRBV10-3 to TRBJ2-7; D remains ambiguous. This CDR3 has 14 amino acids. Germline V gene sequence: CDR1 ENHRY, CDR2 SYGVKD. V lost 2 bases to trimming and J lost 3 bases, with 11 bases between them. CDR3 nucleotide sequence: TGTGCCATCAGTGAGAAGGACCGAGGCTACGAGCAGTACTTC. Translated, it gives CAISEKDRGYEQYF.

The chain carries TRBV6-5 and TRBJ1-4; TRBD1 aligns across 8 bases. This CDR3 is built from 13 residues. V was clipped by 10 bases and J by 8 bases; unmatched bases: 9. The germline CDR1 and CDR2 sequences are MNHEY and SVGAGI. The CDR3 loop reads CATLGQGGEKLFF. The CDR3 DNA sequence: TGTGCCACTCTCGGACAGGGCGGAGAAAAACTGTTTTTT.

This clonotype was recorded a few times. The gene calls are TRBV27 and TRBJ2-1, with 10 bases that match TRBD2. This CDR3 is built from 16 residues. V was pared by 5 bases and J by 3 bases, with 7 bases of the junction left unmatched. CDR1 MNHEY and CDR2 SMNVEV come from the germline V gene (reference sequence). CDR3 sequence reads: CASSPTGLAVYNEQFF. In DNA form, the CDR3 reads TGTGCCAGCAGTCCTACCGGACTAGCGGTCTACAATGAGCAGTTCTTC.